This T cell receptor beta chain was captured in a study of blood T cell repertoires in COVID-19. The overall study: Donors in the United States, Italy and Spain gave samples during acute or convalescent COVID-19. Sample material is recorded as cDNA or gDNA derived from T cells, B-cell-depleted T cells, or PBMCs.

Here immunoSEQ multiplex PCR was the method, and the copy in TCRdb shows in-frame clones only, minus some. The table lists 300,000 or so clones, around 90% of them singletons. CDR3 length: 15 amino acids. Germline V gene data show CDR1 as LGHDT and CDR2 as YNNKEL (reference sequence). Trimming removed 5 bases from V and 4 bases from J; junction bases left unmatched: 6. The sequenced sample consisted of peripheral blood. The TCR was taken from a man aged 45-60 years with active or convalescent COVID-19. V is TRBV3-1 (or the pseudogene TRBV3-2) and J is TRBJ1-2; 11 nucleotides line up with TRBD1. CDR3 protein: CASSDGTGGGYGYTF. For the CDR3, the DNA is TGTGCCAGCAGCGACGGGACAGGGGGGGGCTATGGCTACACCTTC.